This T cell receptor beta chain was observed in a study of neurological immune-mediated disorders. By 5'RACE with 10-nucleotide random UMIs, the cDNA was made. TCRdb called the 5' RACE reads again in MiXCR, with one record for every CDR3 protein. The sample records fewer than 85,000 distinct CDR3 sequences, approximately 17% being singletons. This CDR3 comprises 15 residues. CDR1 is MNHNY and CDR2 is SVGAGI in the germline V gene (reference sequence). Trimming took 4 bases from V and 0 from J, leaving 12 bases between them. The study built unsorted libraries from 2 million PBMCs kept at -80 C. The study's findings and limits: In HTLV-1-associated myelopathy, TCR clonal expansion was greatest, and in multiple sclerosis it was least, below healthy controls.

This clonotype was found a few times. The antigen is unknown. The receptor's source is a woman between 35 and 50 years old in good health. The J gene is TRBJ1-1, the V gene TRBV6-6; D unclear. The source material was PBMCs. In nucleotides, the CDR3 is TGTGCCAGCAGTTGGGGATCCCCGATGAACACTGAAGCTTTCTTT. Translating it yields CASSWGSPMNTEAFF.